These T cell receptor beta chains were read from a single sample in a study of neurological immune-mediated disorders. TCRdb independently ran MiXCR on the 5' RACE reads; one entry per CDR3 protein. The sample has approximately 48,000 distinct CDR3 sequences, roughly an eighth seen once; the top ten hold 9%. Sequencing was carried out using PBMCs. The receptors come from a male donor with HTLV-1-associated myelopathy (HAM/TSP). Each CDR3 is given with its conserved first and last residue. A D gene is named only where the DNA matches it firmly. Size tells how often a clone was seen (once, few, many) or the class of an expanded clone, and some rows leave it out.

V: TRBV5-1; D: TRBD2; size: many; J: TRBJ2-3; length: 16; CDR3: CASSLTLAGGPNTQYF; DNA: TGCGCCAGCAGCTTAACACTAGCGGGGGGGCCGAATACGCAGTATTTT
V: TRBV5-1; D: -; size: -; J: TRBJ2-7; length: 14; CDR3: CASSLSQGLNEQYF; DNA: TGCGCCAGCAGCTTAAGTCAGGGGCTAAACGAGCAATACTTC
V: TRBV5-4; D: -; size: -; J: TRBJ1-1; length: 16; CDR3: CASSLVYSGGNTEAFF; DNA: TGTGCCAGCAGCTTGGTTTACAGTGGCGGAAACACTGAAGCTTTCTTT
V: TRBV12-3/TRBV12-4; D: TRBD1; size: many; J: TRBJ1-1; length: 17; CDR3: CAATTLGQGSANTEAFF; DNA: TGTGCCGCCACCACCCTCGGACAGGGATCTGCGAACACTGAAGCTTTCTTT
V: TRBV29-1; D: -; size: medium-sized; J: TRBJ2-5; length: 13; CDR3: CSVFNIGDETQYF; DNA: TGCAGCGTTTTCAACATAGGGGATGAGACCCAGTACTTC
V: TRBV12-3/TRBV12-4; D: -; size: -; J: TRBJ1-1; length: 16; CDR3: CASSLRAGVTNTEAFF; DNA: TGTGCCAGCAGTTTACGGGCAGGGGTCACGAACACTGAAGCTTTCTTT
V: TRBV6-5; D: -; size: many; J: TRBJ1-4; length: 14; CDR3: CASRIGRRNEKLFF; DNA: TGTGCCAGCAGAATCGGACGGCGTAATGAAAAACTGTTTTTT
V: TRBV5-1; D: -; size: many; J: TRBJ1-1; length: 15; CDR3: CASSPIGGRNTEAFF; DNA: TGCGCCAGCAGTCCAATAGGGGGACGGAACACTGAAGCTTTCTTT
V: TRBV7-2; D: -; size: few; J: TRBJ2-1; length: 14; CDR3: CASSLVGRQDEQFF; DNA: TGTGCCAGCAGCCTCGTAGGGCGGCAGGATGAGCAGTTCTTC
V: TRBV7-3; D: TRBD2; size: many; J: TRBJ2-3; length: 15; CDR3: CASSSRGGDTDTQYF; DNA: TGTGCCAGCAGCTCCCGGGGGGGGGACACAGATACGCAGTATTTT
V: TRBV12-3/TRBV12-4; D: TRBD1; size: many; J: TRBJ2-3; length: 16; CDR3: CASSNPDRVSTDTQYF; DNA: TGTGCCAGCAGTAACCCGGACAGGGTTTCGACAGATACGCAGTATTTT
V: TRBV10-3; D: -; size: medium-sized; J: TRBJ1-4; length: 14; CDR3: CAIRRGDKGEKLFF; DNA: TGTGCCATCAGGAGGGGTGACAAGGGGGAAAAACTGTTTTTT
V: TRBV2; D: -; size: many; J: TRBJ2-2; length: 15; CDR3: CASSGTTGNTGELFF; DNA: TGTGCCAGCAGTGGGACTACAGGGAACACCGGGGAGCTGTTTTTT
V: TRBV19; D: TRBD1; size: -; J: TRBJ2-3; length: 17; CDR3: CASSMTGVGVRTDTQYF; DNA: TGTGCCAGTAGTATGACAGGGGTCGGTGTCCGGACAGATACGCAGTATTTT
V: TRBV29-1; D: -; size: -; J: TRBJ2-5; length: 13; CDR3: CSIDSGERETQYF; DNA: TGCAGCATTGATTCGGGCGAGAGGGAGACCCAGTACTTC
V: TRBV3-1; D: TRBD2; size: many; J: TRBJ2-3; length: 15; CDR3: CASSQDIAGEVSQYF; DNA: TGTGCCAGCAGCCAAGATATAGCGGGGGAGGTATCGCAGTATTTT
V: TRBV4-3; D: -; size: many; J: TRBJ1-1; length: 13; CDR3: CASSQILNTEAFF; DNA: TGCGCCAGCAGCCAAATCTTGAACACTGAAGCTTTCTTT
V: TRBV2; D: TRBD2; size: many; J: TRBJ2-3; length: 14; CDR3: CASRRGGGTDTQYF; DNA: TGTGCCAGCAGGCGGGGGGGAGGCACAGATACGCAGTATTTT
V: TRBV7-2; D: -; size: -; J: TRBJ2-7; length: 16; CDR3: CAISLGPDGVVYEQYF; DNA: TGTGCCATCAGCTTAGGGCCGGATGGGGTTGTTTACGAGCAGTACTTC
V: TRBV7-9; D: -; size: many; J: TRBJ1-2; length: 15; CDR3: CASSLVSGDAHGYTF; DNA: TGTGCCAGCAGCTTAGTATCAGGAGACGCGCATGGCTACACCTTC
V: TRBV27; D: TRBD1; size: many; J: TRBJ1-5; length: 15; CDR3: CASRYGTGGNQPQHF; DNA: TGTGCCAGCAGGTACGGGACAGGGGGCAATCAGCCCCAGCATTTT
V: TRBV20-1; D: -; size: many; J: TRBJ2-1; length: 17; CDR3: CSAEGAGGPGSYNEQFF; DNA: TGCAGTGCTGAGGGGGCCGGAGGGCCCGGGTCCTACAATGAGCAGTTCTTC
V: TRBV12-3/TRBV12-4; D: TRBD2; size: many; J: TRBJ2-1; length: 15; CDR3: CASSLGTSRWDEQFF; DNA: TGTGCCAGCAGTTTAGGGACTAGCAGGTGGGATGAGCAGTTCTTC
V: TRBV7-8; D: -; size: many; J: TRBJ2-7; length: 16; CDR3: CASSLLFRGQLNEQYF; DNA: TGTGCCAGCAGCTTATTGTTCCGGGGGCAACTCAACGAGCAGTACTTC
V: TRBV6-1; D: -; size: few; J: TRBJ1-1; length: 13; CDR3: CASSEAGNTEAFF; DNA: TGTGCCAGCAGTGAAGCAGGGAACACTGAAGCTTTCTTT
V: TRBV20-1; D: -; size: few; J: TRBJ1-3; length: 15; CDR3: CSAPDRTRGGNTIYF; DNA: TGCAGTGCTCCTGACAGGACCAGAGGTGGAAACACCATATATTTT
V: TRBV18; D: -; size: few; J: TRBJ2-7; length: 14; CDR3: CASSPPTQAGEQYF; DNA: TGTGCCAGCTCACCTCCCACACAGGCGGGGGAGCAGTACTTC
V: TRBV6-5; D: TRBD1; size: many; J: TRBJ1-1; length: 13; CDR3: CASRTGMGTEAFF; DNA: TGTGCCAGCAGGACAGGGATGGGAACTGAAGCTTTCTTT
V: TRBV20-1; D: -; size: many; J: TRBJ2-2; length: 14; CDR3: CSAPTQGRTGELFF; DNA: TGCAGTGCTCCCACACAGGGGAGGACCGGGGAGCTGTTTTTT